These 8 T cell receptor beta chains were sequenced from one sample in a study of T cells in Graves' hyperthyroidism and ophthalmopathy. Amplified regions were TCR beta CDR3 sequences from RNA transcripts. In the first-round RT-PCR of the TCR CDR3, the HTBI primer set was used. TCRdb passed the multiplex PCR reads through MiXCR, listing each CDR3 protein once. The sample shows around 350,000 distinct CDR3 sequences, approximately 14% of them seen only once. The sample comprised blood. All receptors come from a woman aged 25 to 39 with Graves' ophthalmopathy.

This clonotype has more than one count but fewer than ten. This CDR3 reads CASSQAKGHPGEKLFF. The CDR3 DNA reads as TGCGCCAGCAGCCAAGCCAAGGGACACCCTGGTGAAAAACTGTTTTTT. The rearrangement uses TRBV4-1 and TRBJ1-4; TRBD1 is a possible D gene (6 bases). Trimming cost V 1 base and J 7 bases, with 16 bases left between them. CDR1 and CDR2 from the germline V gene are MGHRA and YSYEKL. This CDR3 region has 16 residues.

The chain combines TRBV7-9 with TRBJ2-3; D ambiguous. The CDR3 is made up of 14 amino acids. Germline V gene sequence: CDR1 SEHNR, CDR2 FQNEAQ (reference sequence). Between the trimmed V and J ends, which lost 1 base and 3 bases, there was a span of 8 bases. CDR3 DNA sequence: TGTGCCAGCAGCTTAGGCGTAATTACAGATACGCAGTATTTT. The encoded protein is CASSLGVITDTQYF. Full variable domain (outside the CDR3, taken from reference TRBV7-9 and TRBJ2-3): DTGVSQNPRHKITKRGQNVTFRCDPISEHNRLYWYRQTLGQGPEFLTYFQNEAQLEKSRLLSDRFSAERPKGSFSTLEIQRTEQGDSAMYLCASSLGVITDTQYFGPGTRLTVL.

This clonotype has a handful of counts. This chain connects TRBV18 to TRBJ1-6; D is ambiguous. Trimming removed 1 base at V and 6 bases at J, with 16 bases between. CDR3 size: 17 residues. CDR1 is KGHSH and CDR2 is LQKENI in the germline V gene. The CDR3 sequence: CASSPLPPVRGNSPLHF. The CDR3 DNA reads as TGTGCCAGCTCACCACTGCCCCCCGTTCGAGGTAATTCACCCCTCCACTTT.

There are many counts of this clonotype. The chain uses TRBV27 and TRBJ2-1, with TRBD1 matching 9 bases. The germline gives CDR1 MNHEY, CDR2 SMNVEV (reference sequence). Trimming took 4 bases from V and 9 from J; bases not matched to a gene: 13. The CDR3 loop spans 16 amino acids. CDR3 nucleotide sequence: TGTGCCAGCAGTTCCTCGGGACAGGGAGTTTTAGGTGAGCAGTTCTTC. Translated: CASSSSGQGVLGEQFF.

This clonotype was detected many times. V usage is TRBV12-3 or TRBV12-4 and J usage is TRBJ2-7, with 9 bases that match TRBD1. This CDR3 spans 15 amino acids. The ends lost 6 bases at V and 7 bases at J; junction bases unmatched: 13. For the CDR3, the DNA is TGTGCCAGCAGCCCCCCCGGGACAGGGCTCGGTGAGCAGTACTTC. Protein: CASSPPGTGLGEQYF.

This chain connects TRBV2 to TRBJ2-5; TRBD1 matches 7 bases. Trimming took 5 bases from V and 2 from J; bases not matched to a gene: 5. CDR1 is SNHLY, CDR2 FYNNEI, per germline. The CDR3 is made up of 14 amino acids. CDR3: CASSPTGRQETQYF. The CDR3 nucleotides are TGTGCCAGCAGTCCGACAGGGCGGCAAGAGACCCAGTACTTC. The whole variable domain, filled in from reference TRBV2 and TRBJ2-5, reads EPEVTQTPSHQVTQMGQEVILRCVPISNHLYFYWYRQILGQKVEFLVSFYNNEISEKSEIFDDQFSVERPDGSNFTLKIRSTKLEDSAMYFCASSPTGRQETQYFGPGTRLLVL.

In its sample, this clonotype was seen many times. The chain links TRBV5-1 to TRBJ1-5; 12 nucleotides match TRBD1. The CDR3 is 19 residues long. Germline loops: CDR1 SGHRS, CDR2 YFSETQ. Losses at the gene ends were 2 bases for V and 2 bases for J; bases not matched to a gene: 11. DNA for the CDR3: TGCGCCAGCAGCTTACACCGGGACAGGGGGCACGTAGGCAATCAGCCCCAGCATTTT. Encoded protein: CASSLHRDRGHVGNQPQHF.

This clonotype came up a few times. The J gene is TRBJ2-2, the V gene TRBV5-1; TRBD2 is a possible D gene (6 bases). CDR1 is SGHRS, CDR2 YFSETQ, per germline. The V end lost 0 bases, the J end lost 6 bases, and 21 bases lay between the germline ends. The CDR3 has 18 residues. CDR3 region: CASSLEMSAGIHAGELFF. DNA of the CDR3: TGCGCCAGCAGCTTGGAGATGTCGGCGGGGATCCATGCCGGGGAGCTGTTTTTT.